The clone carrying this TCR beta chain was picked up many times. Its antigen is unknown. V was pared by 6 bases and J by 3 bases, with 9 bases between. Per the germline V gene, CDR1 is SNHLY and CDR2 is FYNNEI. The CDR3 totals 13 residues. A single record per CDR3 protein comes from TCRdb applying MiXCR to the reads. The sample has 300,000 to 450,000 distinct CDR3 sequences, roughly 20% seen once. The data belong to a study of T cell repertoires in cytomegalovirus infection. Study in general: Matching HLA type, along with CMV infection, was indicated by public TCR beta signatures. Study-wide points: HLA-C-restricted CMV-specific TCR beta clonotypes were dominant in the ex vivo response.

Sequencing was done on a sample of PBMCs. This chain links TRBV2 with TRBJ1-5; D may be TRBD1 (5 bases). This receptor was taken from a human donor in good health (CMV status not recorded). Some clones in this sample may be carry-over from other donors' samples. The CDR3 is CASSGGVNQPQHF. CDR3 sequence (DNA): TGTGCCAGCAGCGGGGGGGTCAATCAGCCCCAGCATTTT.